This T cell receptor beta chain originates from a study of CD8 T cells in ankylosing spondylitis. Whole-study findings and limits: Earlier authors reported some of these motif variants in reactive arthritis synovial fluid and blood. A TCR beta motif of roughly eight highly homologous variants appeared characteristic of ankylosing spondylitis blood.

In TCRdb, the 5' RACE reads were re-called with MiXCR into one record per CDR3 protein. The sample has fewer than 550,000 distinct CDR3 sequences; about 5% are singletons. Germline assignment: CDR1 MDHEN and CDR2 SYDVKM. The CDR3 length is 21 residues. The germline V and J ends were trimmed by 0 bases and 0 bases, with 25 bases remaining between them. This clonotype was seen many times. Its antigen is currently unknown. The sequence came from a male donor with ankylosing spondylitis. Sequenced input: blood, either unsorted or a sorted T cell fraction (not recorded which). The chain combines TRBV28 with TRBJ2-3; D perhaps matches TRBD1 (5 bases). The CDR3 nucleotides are TGTGCCAGCAGTTTATGGGGGCTGGCCTCAGGGAACGAGACAAGCACAGATACGCAGTATTTT. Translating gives CASSLWGLASGNETSTDTQYF.